The rows below give T cell receptor beta chains drawn from one sample of a study of cytomegalovirus exposure and HLA in healthy donors. The table came from immunoSEQ multiplex PCR; TCRdb's copy has only in-frame clones and leaves some out. The sample comprises 190,000 or so clones, 80% to 85% of which are singletons, and 2.5% to 3.5% rests with the top ten. The sequenced material came from PBMCs. The receptors originated from a woman aged 18-29 years in good health and CMV-seropositive. CDR3s include the opening cysteine and the closing phenylalanine or tryptophan. Fields, in order: J gene, clone size, V gene, CDR3 protein. For some rows the clone size is stated as once, few or many, or as a class when expanded; others skip it.

TRBJ1-5	-	TRBV2	CASSELAGQGQPQHF
TRBJ1-3	-	TRBV7-9	CASSLGADSGNTIYF
TRBJ2-5	-	TRBV11-2	CASSLVGSSGGSETQYF
TRBJ1-2	-	TRBV28	CASSLARVSSYGYTF
TRBJ2-7	-	TRBV18	CASSPGSSGIRPYEQYF
TRBJ1-5	-	TRBV18	CASSPTGLSQPQHF
TRBJ1-2	-	TRBV7-9	CASSSGLIYGYTF
TRBJ2-7	-	TRBV5-1	CASSPQGGGYEQYF
TRBJ1-2	-	TRBV29-1	CSVVGDPGGYGYTF
TRBJ2-7	-	TRBV19	CASSVRQGGVYEQYF
TRBJ1-5	-	TRBV15	CATSRDRVLEPQHF
TRBJ2-3	-	TRBV6-6	CASSYFVGRGTDTQYF
TRBJ2-7	-	TRBV11-2	CASSFFATTRRDEQYF
TRBJ2-3	-	TRBV11-1	CASSHGQGDTDTQYF
TRBJ2-1	-	TRBV2	CASSPHLAGVGNEQFF
TRBJ2-7	-	TRBV7-9	CASSRNRAGGEQYF
TRBJ2-7	-	TRBV5-6	CASSLSPPREQYF
TRBJ2-2	-	TRBV2	CASSVATRSVNTGELFF
TRBJ1-5	-	TRBV18	CASSPSPGSNQPQHF
TRBJ2-3	-	TRBV27	CASKYRVGTDTQYF
TRBJ1-5	-	TRBV13	CASSFGQGSQPQHF
TRBJ2-7	-	TRBV4-2	CASSQAYEQYF
TRBJ1-1	-	TRBV27	CASWTGGTEAFF
TRBJ1-2	few	TRBV10-2	CASSESTGVYGYTF
TRBJ2-7	few	TRBV2	CASSEGGPYEQYF
TRBJ2-2	-	TRBV29-1	CSALDRGQIGELFF
TRBJ2-3	-	TRBV9	CASSPNPGQGQDTQYF
TRBJ2-6	-	TRBV11-2	CASRSMGGLAAGANVLTF
TRBJ1-2	-	TRBV5-1	CASTTGGIYGYTF
TRBJ2-6	-	TRBV13	CASSGAWGANVLTF
TRBJ1-2	-	TRBV7-2	CASSLSADNYGYTF
TRBJ2-3	-	TRBV6-5	CASTTGLATDTQYF
TRBJ1-1	once	TRBV9	CASSVTGGLETEAFF
TRBJ2-3	-	TRBV27	CASSSYRFQGSDTQYF
TRBJ1-1	once	TRBV5-1	CASSYNPGQIMNTEAFF
TRBJ1-1	-	TRBV28	CASSKDIRGGMNTEAFF
TRBJ2-1	-	TRBV4-2	CASSQLRAQSYNEQFF
TRBJ2-3	-	TRBV6-1	CASSAGDLTDTQYF
TRBJ2-1	-	TRBV11-2	CASSSRDYYSNEQFF
TRBJ1-1	-	TRBV6-4	CASSERTGGTEAFF
TRBJ2-3	-	TRBV9	CASSAQGRDTQYF
TRBJ1-5	-	TRBV2	CASSPVPGTRLNQPQHF
TRBJ2-1	once	TRBV10-3	CAISEGTGRGLTYNEQFF
TRBJ1-1	-	TRBV7-9	CASSADRNTEAFF
TRBJ2-6	-	TRBV2	CASKTVRSEANVLTF
TRBJ1-1	-	TRBV2	CASIIRGGTEAFF
TRBJ2-7	-	TRBV5-4	CASSLGTDDEQYF
TRBJ2-7	-	TRBV7-2	CASSSIPGTGVSEQYF
TRBJ2-7	few	TRBV2	CAIPDGTSSEQYF